This TCR beta chain was found in a study of T cells in Graves' hyperthyroidism and ophthalmopathy (dated by TCRdb to the late 2010s). As for the study more broadly: Peripheral blood was sampled at the time of initial diagnosis, prior to any treatment. Prospective prediction of ophthalmopathy was tested in an independent validation cohort consisting of some 20 hyperthyroidism patients and more than 15 patients who later progressed to ophthalmopathy. After sampling, hyperthyroidism patients received methimazole starting at 30 mg daily, and ophthalmopathy patients received high-dose intravenous methylprednisolone. According to the paper, TCR Vbeta CDR3 sequencing was carried out on about 140 peripheral blood samples, which came from fewer than 50 ophthalmopathy, around 74 hyperthyroidism and approximately 17 progressor patients. To identify TCR V-J signatures that set the groups apart, the researchers used a discovery cohort of more than 95 patients, made up of 43 with Graves' ophthalmopathy and 57 with stable Graves' hyperthyroidism. For training and testing, the 100 or so patients in the discovery cohort were randomly divided in a 7:3 ratio. In roughly six Graves' hyperthyroidism patients, the study also compared T-cell repertoires from thyroid tissue with T-cell repertoires from blood. Beyond this particular receptor, the publication reports: Most expanded thyroid clonotypes (frequency above 0.001) were also found in blood, which suggests that blood repertoires may mirror thyroid immune responses. In validation, the model predicted progression to ophthalmopathy with 55% to 71% sensitivity and about 72% specificity, a median of around 6.6 months before onset. Ophthalmopathy was separated from stable hyperthyroidism by a 13 V-J signature model, with 87.88% sensitivity and about 81% specificity obtained in cross-validation and 80%/75% obtained in testing. No statistical method was used to fix the sample size in advance, and group allocation was not hidden from the investigators.

CDR1 is given as KGHSH and CDR2 as LQKENI, both from the germline V gene. V is cut by 0 bases and J by 4 bases, and the space between the germline ends is 16 bases. The CDR3 numbers 16 residues from cysteine through phenylalanine. The entry retains the CDR3 DNA only, 48 bases that are in frame from base 1. Amplification of TCR beta CDR3 regions was carried out from RNA transcripts. For the first round of RT-PCR on the TCR CDR3, the HTBI primer set was used together with the Qiagen OneStep RT-PCR kit. A second multiplex PCR round built the libraries, followed by size selection and purification. The libraries were sequenced on an Illumina HiSeq2000 using paired-end 100 bp reads. The original methods were these. SOAPnuke was used to process the raw data, removing reads that contained adapters or uncalled bases, had a mean Phred below 15, or lacked an exact match to the constant primer or identifier. High-quality paired reads were merged with COPE v1.2.5, and unique nucleotide sequences were defined as clonotypes. MiTCR v1.1 was used to align the clonotypes against IMGT TRBV, TRBD and TRBJ reference segments. The analysis included only V-J combinations with a frequency above 0.0001, which together covered 98% to 99.2% of the repertoires. A TCS score was defined as the ratio between F50 (clonal expansion) and ExV (chaos), using BLOSUM62-based TCRdist between CDR3 peptides within each V-J. Welch's t-statistics and random forest reduced roughly 530 V-J features to 13, which were used in a naive Bayes classifier (R e1071). TCRdb applied fastp at Q25 and MiXCR to the public reads, then kept only in-frame beta chains. Merged by CDR3 protein, the rows form single entries marked with the most common genes and DNA. TCRdb, not the original authors, processed these V and J calls. The sample profile shows approximately 350,000 distinct CDR3 sequences; roughly 15% of them were found once. Roughly a fifth of the sample lies in the top ten.

Ophthalmopathy patients had moderately to severely active disease, with a Clinical Activity Score of 3 or more, a NOSPECS grade of 4 or more, and a disease duration of less than 3 months. Any patient with an uncontrolled infection, another autoimmune disease, pregnancy or lactation was excluded. Diagnoses were based on clinical symptoms, serum thyroxine and TRAb, thyroid ultrasound and orbital computed tomography. PBMCs were separated from approximately 9.9 ml of fresh peripheral blood using Ficoll-Paque density gradient centrifugation. Total RNA was extracted using Trizol reagent, and RNA quality was assessed on an Agilent 2100 Bioanalyzer. This clonotype was detected many times. Its binding antigen is unknown. Base qualities are not recorded, but no much larger clone differs from it by a single base.

The receptor comes from a woman aged 55 to 70 with Graves' ophthalmopathy. This receptor chain uses TRBV18 and TRBJ2-7; perhaps TRBD1 is the D gene, with 7 bases matching. The sequenced sample consisted of blood. The nucleotide sequence reads TGTGCCAGCTCACCACCAGGGCAGGGGGGAACTTACGAGCAGTACTTC. Translation gives CASSPPGQGGTYEQYF.